These T cell receptor beta chains were read from a single sample in a study of shared clonotypes between healthy human individuals. Libraries were prepared by immunoSEQ multiplex PCR; TCRdb keeps only in-frame clonotypes and omits some of them. This repertoire shows 600,000 to 750,000 clones, 60% to 80% found once; its top ten account for approximately 1.8%. The sample consisted of memory CD4+ T cells sorted from blood. The receptors were gathered from a woman in her twenties or thirties in good health. The CDR3 runs from the conserved cysteine through the conserved F or W. D genes are given only for firm matches. The size entry is marked missing in some rows and otherwise reads once, few, many or a size class.

j_gene: TRBJ2-7; v_gene: TRBV6-5; d_gene: TRBD2; len: 14; abundance: .; CDR3nt: TGTGCCAGCAGTTACGCGGGAGGGAGTTACGAGCAGTACTTC; CDR3aa: CASSYAGGSYEQYF
j_gene: TRBJ1-1; v_gene: TRBV7-7; d_gene: .; len: 13; abundance: .; CDR3nt: TGTGCCAGCAGCTCCGACATAAACACTGAAGCTTTCTTT; CDR3aa: CASSSDINTEAFF
j_gene: TRBJ2-1; v_gene: TRBV7-2; d_gene: TRBD1; len: 16; abundance: many; CDR3nt: TGTGCCAGCAGTTCAAACAGGGGGAAATTCGACAATGAGCAGTTCTTC; CDR3aa: CASSSNRGKFDNEQFF
j_gene: TRBJ1-1; v_gene: TRBV5-1; d_gene: TRBD1; len: 17; abundance: .; CDR3nt: TGCGCCAGCAGCGGACGACAGGGGAAGGACATGAACACTGAAGCTTTCTTT; CDR3aa: CASSGRQGKDMNTEAFF
j_gene: TRBJ2-4; v_gene: TRBV2; d_gene: TRBD1; len: 18; abundance: .; CDR3nt: TGTGCCAGCAGTGAAGCGCTTCGGCAGGGGGTCCTCAAAAACATTCAGTACTTC; CDR3aa: CASSEALRQGVLKNIQYF
j_gene: TRBJ1-1; v_gene: TRBV28; d_gene: TRBD1; len: 15; abundance: .; CDR3nt: TGTGCCAGCAGTTTAAGGGCGCAGGGGGTGACTGAAGCTTTCTTT; CDR3aa: CASSLRAQGVTEAFF
j_gene: TRBJ2-7; v_gene: TRBV14; d_gene: TRBD1; len: 14; abundance: .; CDR3nt: TGTGCCAGCAGCCTCGTGGGGACAGCCTACGAGCAGTACTTC; CDR3aa: CASSLVGTAYEQYF
j_gene: TRBJ2-5; v_gene: TRBV5-1; d_gene: TRBD2; len: 14; abundance: few; CDR3nt: TGCGCCAGCACCCTCACGGGGGGGGCCGAGACCCAGTACTTC; CDR3aa: CASTLTGGAETQYF
j_gene: TRBJ2-5; v_gene: TRBV29-1; d_gene: TRBD1; len: 14; abundance: few; CDR3nt: TGCAGCGTTGAAGAATGGGACAGGGAGGAGACCCAGTACTTC; CDR3aa: CSVEEWDREETQYF
j_gene: TRBJ1-2; v_gene: TRBV9; d_gene: .; len: 14; abundance: .; CDR3nt: TGTGCCAGCAGCGTTGCGGGTGGTAATAATGGCTACACCTTC; CDR3aa: CASSVAGGNNGYTF
j_gene: TRBJ1-1; v_gene: TRBV5-1; d_gene: .; len: 16; abundance: few; CDR3nt: TGCGCCAGCAGCTTGGCTGGGAGAGGGGGAAACACTGAAGCTTTCTTT; CDR3aa: CASSLAGRGGNTEAFF
j_gene: TRBJ2-1; v_gene: TRBV15; d_gene: TRBD2; len: 16; abundance: once; CDR3nt: TGTGCCACCAGCTATGGCCTGGGGGGGACGTACAATGAGCAGTTCTTC; CDR3aa: CATSYGLGGTYNEQFF
j_gene: TRBJ2-7; v_gene: TRBV6-5; d_gene: TRBD2; len: 15; abundance: .; CDR3nt: TGTGCCAGCAGTCCGATATCGGGACTAGCGGGAGTCCAGTACTTC; CDR3aa: CASSPISGLAGVQYF
j_gene: TRBJ2-7; v_gene: TRBV2; d_gene: .; len: 14; abundance: few; CDR3nt: TGTGCCAGCAGTCCCACCGGGGCGTCTTCCAAGCAGTACTTC; CDR3aa: CASSPTGASSKQYF
j_gene: TRBJ1-2; v_gene: TRBV19; d_gene: .; len: 11; abundance: .; CDR3nt: TGTGCCTCTAAACGGGACTATGGCTACACCTTC; CDR3aa: CASKRDYGYTF
j_gene: TRBJ1-2; v_gene: TRBV6-5; d_gene: TRBD1; len: 15; abundance: .; CDR3nt: TGTGCCAGCAGCCCCCGTCGACAGGGGCCGGATGGCTACACCTTC; CDR3aa: CASSPRRQGPDGYTF
j_gene: TRBJ1-5; v_gene: TRBV28; d_gene: .; len: 14; abundance: .; CDR3nt: TGTGCCAGCAGTTGGGGGAATAGCAATCAGCCCCAGCATTTT; CDR3aa: CASSWGNSNQPQHF
j_gene: TRBJ2-3; v_gene: TRBV2; d_gene: TRBD2; len: 15; abundance: .; CDR3nt: TGTGCCAGCAGTGAAACTAGCGAGAACACAGATACGCAGTATTTT; CDR3aa: CASSETSENTDTQYF
j_gene: TRBJ2-3; v_gene: TRBV9; d_gene: TRBD2; len: 16; abundance: .; CDR3nt: TGTGCCAGCAGCGAACAACTAGCGGGCAAGACAGATACGCAGTATTTT; CDR3aa: CASSEQLAGKTDTQYF
j_gene: TRBJ1-4; v_gene: TRBV14; d_gene: TRBD1; len: 16; abundance: .; CDR3nt: TGTGCCAGCAGCCTACGTTCGGACAGGGGGTATGAAAAACTGTTTTTT; CDR3aa: CASSLRSDRGYEKLFF
j_gene: TRBJ2-5; v_gene: TRBV13; d_gene: TRBD2; len: 17; abundance: .; CDR3nt: TGTGCCAGCAGCTTAGAGGGACTAGCGGGAGCTCAAGAGACCCAGTACTTC; CDR3aa: CASSLEGLAGAQETQYF
j_gene: TRBJ2-5; v_gene: TRBV19; d_gene: .; len: 14; abundance: .; CDR3nt: TGTGCCAGTAGTATTCCCAAAAAAGGAGAGACCCAGTACTTC; CDR3aa: CASSIPKKGETQYF
j_gene: TRBJ2-1; v_gene: TRBV18; d_gene: .; len: 15; abundance: .; CDR3nt: TGTGCCAGCTCACCAAGGACAAGAGAATACAATGAGCAGTTCTTC; CDR3aa: CASSPRTREYNEQFF
j_gene: TRBJ2-4; v_gene: TRBV25-1; d_gene: TRBD1; len: 15; abundance: few; CDR3nt: TGTGCCAGCAGCGAACAGGGGGCTCTGGAAAACATTCAGTACTTC; CDR3aa: CASSEQGALENIQYF
j_gene: TRBJ2-7; v_gene: TRBV6-5; d_gene: .; len: 11; abundance: .; CDR3nt: TGTGCCAGCAGTACGGCCTACGAGCAGTACTTC; CDR3aa: CASSTAYEQYF
j_gene: TRBJ2-7; v_gene: TRBV23-1; d_gene: .; len: 14; abundance: few; CDR3nt: TGCGCCAGCAGTCAGGAGGGGGGGTCCTACGAGCAGTACTTC; CDR3aa: CASSQEGGSYEQYF
j_gene: TRBJ2-7; v_gene: TRBV20-1; d_gene: .; len: 11; abundance: .; CDR3nt: TGCAGTGCTAGTAAAGCCTACGAGCAGTACTTC; CDR3aa: CSASKAYEQYF
j_gene: TRBJ1-2; v_gene: TRBV28; d_gene: .; len: 14; abundance: .; CDR3nt: TGTGCCAGCAGTTCGACAGGTAGAGGTGTTGGCTACACCTTC; CDR3aa: CASSSTGRGVGYTF
j_gene: TRBJ1-1; v_gene: TRBV6-5; d_gene: TRBD1; len: 15; abundance: .; CDR3nt: TGTGCCAGCAGTAAGGGGACAGCGGGTAACACTGAAGCTTTCTTT; CDR3aa: CASSKGTAGNTEAFF
j_gene: TRBJ2-3; v_gene: TRBV18; d_gene: TRBD1; len: 14; abundance: few; CDR3nt: TGTGCCAGCTCACGGGGACAGAGCACAGATACGCAGTATTTT; CDR3aa: CASSRGQSTDTQYF
j_gene: TRBJ1-6; v_gene: TRBV2; d_gene: .; len: 12; abundance: .; CDR3nt: TGTGCCAGCAGTGAATTCTCCTCACCCCTCCACTTT; CDR3aa: CASSEFSSPLHF
j_gene: TRBJ1-1; v_gene: TRBV25-1; d_gene: .; len: 13; abundance: .; CDR3nt: TGTGCCAGCACAGGGGTGGGGGACACTGAAGCTTTCTTT; CDR3aa: CASTGVGDTEAFF
j_gene: TRBJ2-1; v_gene: TRBV7-2; d_gene: TRBD2; len: 14; abundance: .; CDR3nt: TGTGCCAGCAGCTTACTAGCGGTATACAATGAGCAGTTCTTC; CDR3aa: CASSLLAVYNEQFF
j_gene: TRBJ2-7; v_gene: TRBV27; d_gene: .; len: 15; abundance: .; CDR3nt: TGTGCCAGCAGTCCAAACCCGGGACCGAACTACGAGCAGTACTTC; CDR3aa: CASSPNPGPNYEQYF
j_gene: TRBJ1-1; v_gene: TRBV20-1; d_gene: .; len: 11; abundance: .; CDR3nt: TGCAGTGAACAGGCAGTAAAGGGAGCTTTCTTT; CDR3aa: CSEQAVKGAFF
j_gene: TRBJ2-6; v_gene: TRBV19; d_gene: .; len: 15; abundance: few; CDR3nt: TGTGCCAGTAGTATTATTAGCTCTGGGGCCAACGTCCTGACTTTC; CDR3aa: CASSIISSGANVLTF
j_gene: TRBJ2-2; v_gene: TRBV28; d_gene: TRBD2; len: 18; abundance: .; CDR3nt: TGTGCCAGCTCCCATTTTTTCCGCGCGGGAGGGGGCACCGGGGAGCTGTTTTTT; CDR3aa: CASSHFFRAGGGTGELFF
j_gene: TRBJ1-4; v_gene: TRBV4-2; d_gene: .; len: 15; abundance: .; CDR3nt: TGTGCCAGCAGCCCTCGGGGGCAGGCTAATGAAAAACTGTTTTTT; CDR3aa: CASSPRGQANEKLFF
j_gene: TRBJ1-1; v_gene: TRBV19; d_gene: .; len: 13; abundance: .; CDR3nt: TGTGCCAGTAGCACTGGTATGAACACTGAAGCTTTCTTT; CDR3aa: CASSTGMNTEAFF
j_gene: TRBJ1-1; v_gene: TRBV5-1; d_gene: .; len: 13; abundance: .; CDR3nt: TGCGCCAGCAGCTTGGTTGAAGGGTCTGAAGCTTTCTTT; CDR3aa: CASSLVEGSEAFF
j_gene: TRBJ2-7; v_gene: TRBV6-5; d_gene: TRBD1; len: 13; abundance: .; CDR3nt: TGTGCCAGCAGTGCCGACAGGGGTATCGAGCAGTACTTC; CDR3aa: CASSADRGIEQYF
j_gene: TRBJ1-2; v_gene: TRBV7-2; d_gene: .; len: 15; abundance: few; CDR3nt: TGTGCCAGCAGCTTAGATATGAGGGGTGACTATGGCTACACCTTC; CDR3aa: CASSLDMRGDYGYTF
j_gene: TRBJ2-3; v_gene: TRBV6-1; d_gene: TRBD1; len: 13; abundance: .; CDR3nt: TGTGCCAGCCGGGACAGGGTCACAGATACGCAGTATTTT; CDR3aa: CASRDRVTDTQYF
j_gene: TRBJ2-7; v_gene: TRBV27; d_gene: .; len: 14; abundance: .; CDR3nt: TGTGCCAGCAGAGACTTGGGAGGTGCCTACGAGCAGTACTTC; CDR3aa: CASRDLGGAYEQYF
j_gene: TRBJ2-3; v_gene: TRBV27; d_gene: .; len: 14; abundance: .; CDR3nt: TGTGCCAGCAGTTTATCTAGGGGGGGGGATACGCAGTATTTT; CDR3aa: CASSLSRGGDTQYF
j_gene: TRBJ2-1; v_gene: TRBV27; d_gene: .; len: 15; abundance: .; CDR3nt: TGTGCCAGCAGTTTAGGAGCTCCTTCCTACAATGAGCAGTTCTTC; CDR3aa: CASSLGAPSYNEQFF
j_gene: TRBJ1-3; v_gene: TRBV5-4; d_gene: .; len: 14; abundance: .; CDR3nt: TGTGCCAGCAGCATACAGGGACCTGGAAACACCATATATTTT; CDR3aa: CASSIQGPGNTIYF
j_gene: TRBJ1-5; v_gene: TRBV21-1; d_gene: .; len: 18; abundance: .; CDR3nt: TGTGCCAGCAGCAAAGAAAGGACAGGGGAGATGAGCAATCAGCCCCAGCATTTT; CDR3aa: CASSKERTGEMSNQPQHF
j_gene: TRBJ2-7; v_gene: TRBV5-1; d_gene: TRBD1; len: 14; abundance: .; CDR3nt: TGCGCCAGCAGCCTAGGGACAGGTCCCATAGAGCAGTACTTC; CDR3aa: CASSLGTGPIEQYF
j_gene: TRBJ1-5; v_gene: TRBV2; d_gene: .; len: 15; abundance: few; CDR3nt: TGTGCCAGCAGTGGGGGGTCCGACGGGAATCAGCCCCAGCATTTT; CDR3aa: CASSGGSDGNQPQHF
j_gene: TRBJ2-1; v_gene: TRBV7-9; d_gene: .; len: 15; abundance: .; CDR3nt: TGTGCCAGCACCGAGGGGGGTAGCCTTTACAATGAGCAGTTCTTC; CDR3aa: CASTEGGSLYNEQFF
j_gene: TRBJ2-1; v_gene: TRBV6-5; d_gene: TRBD2; len: 16; abundance: .; CDR3nt: TGTGCCAGCAGTTACTCTGCTAGCGGGGCCTATCATGAGCAGTTCTTC; CDR3aa: CASSYSASGAYHEQFF
j_gene: TRBJ2-7; v_gene: TRBV7-2; d_gene: TRBD1; len: 14; abundance: .; CDR3nt: TGTGCCAGCAGCTCCCACAGGGGGCACTACGAGCAGTACTTC; CDR3aa: CASSSHRGHYEQYF
j_gene: TRBJ2-7; v_gene: TRBV7-9; d_gene: .; len: 13; abundance: few; CDR3nt: TGTGCCAGCAGCCGGGACTTATACGATTGGCGGTACTTC; CDR3aa: CASSRDLYDWRYF
j_gene: TRBJ2-5; v_gene: TRBV7-8; d_gene: .; len: 15; abundance: .; CDR3nt: TGTGCCAGCAGCTTCTCGGCCCTAGCAATCCAGACCCAGTACTTC; CDR3aa: CASSFSALAIQTQYF